This T cell receptor beta chain was sequenced in a study of T-cell memory formation after mild COVID-19. V lost 4 bases and J lost 7, with 20 bases in between. This CDR3 comprises 16 residues. Via MiXCR, TCRdb re-called the 5' RACE reads, giving one row per CDR3 protein. The sample lists under 550,000 distinct CDR3 sequences, roughly 18% occurring once. The origin of this receptor is a man aged 18 to 35 who had mild COVID-19 (a few samples of this study predate the infection). Cell type and time point are not known. Sequencing was performed on PBMCs or a T cell subset sorted from them (not recorded which). The chain links TRBV12-3 or TRBV12-4 to TRBJ2-1, with D perhaps matching TRBD2 (5 bases). The CDR3 sequence: CASSSPDLLGMNEQFF. The CDR3 DNA reads as TGTGCCAGCAGTTCCCCGGACCTCCTCGGGATGAATGAGCAGTTCTTC.